One sample yielded the 3 T cell receptor beta chains listed below, sequenced in a study of cytomegalovirus exposure and HLA in healthy donors. Some clones are missing from TCRdb's copy, which holds only in-frame ones; the method was immunoSEQ multiplex PCR. The repertoire includes tens of thousands of clones, approximately 94% of them detected once, and approximately 3% sits in the top ten. The sequencing sample was made of PBMCs. The source of these receptors is a woman aged 18-30 years in good health and CMV-seropositive.

The chain carries TRBV6-1 and TRBJ2-7; D is undetermined. The CDR3 sequence is 12 residues long. Trimming took off 6 bases at V and 1 base at J, with 7 bases between the two ends. In germline, CDR1 is MNHNS, CDR2 SASEGT. The CDR3 DNA reads TGTGCCAGCAGGGAGCCGTCCTACGAGCAGTACTTC. Protein sequence: CASREPSYEQYF.

This chain links TRBV10-2 with TRBJ1-1, with TRBD1 identical over 10 bases. The CDR3 spans 15 residues. Per the germline V gene, CDR1 is WSHSY and CDR2 is SAAADI. The trim removed 3 bases at V and 3 bases at J, leaving 4 bases unmatched. CDR3 protein: CASSDTGTGDTEAFF. CDR3 bases: TGCGCCAGCAGTGACACAGGGACAGGGGACACTGAAGCTTTCTTT.

The genes are TRBV18 and TRBJ1-2; the match to TRBD1 covers 8 bases. In germline, CDR1 is KGHSH, CDR2 LQKENI. The CDR3 covers 16 residues. V lost 5 bases, J lost 4 bases, and 12 bases stayed unmatched. The CDR3 DNA is TGTGCCAGCTCAACCACAGGACAGGGAAGGGGCTATGGCTACACCTTC. Its translation: CASSTTGQGRGYGYTF.